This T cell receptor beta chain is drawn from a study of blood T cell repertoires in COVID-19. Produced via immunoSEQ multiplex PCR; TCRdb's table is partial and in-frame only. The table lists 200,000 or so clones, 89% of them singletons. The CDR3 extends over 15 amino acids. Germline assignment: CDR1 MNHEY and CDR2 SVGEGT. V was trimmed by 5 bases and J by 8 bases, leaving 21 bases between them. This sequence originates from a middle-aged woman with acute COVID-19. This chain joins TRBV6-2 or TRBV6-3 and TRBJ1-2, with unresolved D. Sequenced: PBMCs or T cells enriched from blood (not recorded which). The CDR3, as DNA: TGTGCCAGCAGTCCGAATACCGCGGCCCGGGTGGGCTACACCTTC. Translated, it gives CASSPNTAARVGYTF.